The rows below give T cell receptor beta chains drawn from one sample of a study of vaccination effects on CD4 cells after COVID-19. TCRdb's copy holds only in-frame clones and misses some; the assay was immunoSEQ multiplex PCR. The repertoire holds roughly 60,000 clones, 55% to 75% seen once, with 20% to 25% in the top ten. The antigens of these receptors remain unknown. Sequencing used CD4+ T cells from PBMCs cultured without peptide, obtained before COVID-19 vaccination. These receptors originate from a human donor who had a prior SARS-CoV-2 infection. Both conserved end residues are part of each CDR3. D genes are given only for firm matches. The size entry is marked missing in some rows and otherwise reads once, few, many or a size class.

cdr3_aa,cdr3_nt,d_call,j_call,cdr3_length,v_call,clone_size
CASSPRDRGHEQYF,TGTGCCAGCTCACCACGGGACAGGGGCCACGAGCAGTACTTC,TRBD1,TRBJ2-7,14,TRBV18,.
CASSSGLAGGLDEQFF,TGTGCCAGCAGCAGCGGACTAGCGGGAGGTCTCGATGAGCAGTTCTTC,TRBD2,TRBJ2-1,16,TRBV5-4,.
CASSLPGNQPQHF,TGTGCCAGCAGCTTGCCCGGGAATCAGCCCCAGCATTTT,.,TRBJ1-5,13,TRBV5-6,.
CASSTDNYGYTF,TGTGCCAGCAGTACAGATAACTATGGCTACACCTTC,.,TRBJ1-2,12,TRBV12-3/TRBV12-4,few
CSVVGRQETQYF,TGCAGCGTTGTGGGCAGACAAGAGACCCAGTACTTC,.,TRBJ2-5,12,TRBV29-1,.
CASSLFRGRGNQPQHF,TGTGCCAGCAGTCTATTCAGGGGGCGCGGCAATCAGCCCCAGCATTTT,TRBD1,TRBJ1-5,16,TRBV6-2/TRBV6-3,.
CASSMTGTSGSQTQYF,TGTGCCAGCAGCATGACCGGGACTAGCGGGAGTCAGACCCAGTACTTC,TRBD2,TRBJ2-5,16,TRBV5-5,.
CASSYGQGWKAFF,TGTGCCAGCAGTTACGGACAGGGTTGGAAAGCTTTCTTT,TRBD1,TRBJ1-1,13,TRBV12-3/TRBV12-4,.
CASSRRQGLYNSPLHF,TGTGCCAGCAGCCGTCGACAGGGGCTTTATAATTCACCCCTCCACTTT,TRBD1,TRBJ1-6,16,TRBV4-2,.
CASSLNRPYNEQFF,TGTGCCAGCAGCTTGAACAGGCCCTACAATGAGCAGTTCTTC,.,TRBJ2-1,14,TRBV5-4,.
CASSPETGLLYGYTF,TGTGCCAGCTCACCAGAGACAGGGTTGCTCTATGGCTACACCTTC,TRBD1,TRBJ1-2,15,TRBV18,.
CAISPVGGVDTEAFF,TGTGCCATCAGCCCGGTGGGGGGGGTGGACACTGAAGCTTTCTTT,.,TRBJ1-1,15,TRBV10-3,.
CASSRDLGTGDEEQYF,TGTGCCAGCAGCAGGGACTTAGGGACAGGGGATGAAGAGCAGTACTTC,TRBD1,TRBJ2-7,16,TRBV5-6,once
CASSLRTSMGDTQYF,TGCGCCAGCAGCCTCAGGACTAGCATGGGAGATACGCAGTATTTT,TRBD2,TRBJ2-3,15,TRBV5-1,few
CASSVAPGTSGTGELFF,TGTGCCAGCAGCGTAGCCCCCGGGACTAGTGGCACCGGGGAGCTGTTTTTT,TRBD2,TRBJ2-2,17,TRBV9,.
CASSQVFRQLYEQYF,TGCGCCAGCAGCCAAGTTTTTCGACAGCTCTACGAGCAGTACTTC,.,TRBJ2-7,15,TRBV4-1,.
CASSASPTGYEQYF,TGTGCCAGCAGCGCGAGTCCGACAGGGTACGAGCAGTACTTC,TRBD1,TRBJ2-7,14,TRBV9,.
CASSLSGSLGETQYF,TGTGCCAGCAGCTTATCGGGGAGTCTTGGAGAGACCCAGTACTTC,.,TRBJ2-5,15,TRBV11-3,.